This entry lists 25 T cell receptor beta chains sequenced from one sample in a study of blood T cells in healthy people across ages. The authors ran a second PCR of 7 to 11 cycles using a sample-barcoded 5' primer and a J-beta primer mix. Each CDR3 protein is one row after TCRdb ran MiXCR on the 5' RACE reads. The table lists roughly 680,000 distinct CDR3 sequences, 20% to 25% of them singletons, with roughly 3.6% in the top ten. The sequencing input was blood. Receptors were obtained from a man between 65 and 85 years old in good health.

A few counts support this clonotype. V usage is TRBV7-8 and J usage is TRBJ2-3; TRBD2 matches at 8 bases. This CDR3 spans 16 amino acids. Germline V gene sequence: CDR1 SGHVS, CDR2 FQNEAQ. The junction had 2 bases not matched to a gene; V was cut back by 0 bases and J by 0 bases. This chain's CDR3 is CASSLAGGRSTDTQYF. CDR3 nucleotide sequence: TGTGCCAGCAGCTTAGCTGGCGGGAGGAGCACAGATACGCAGTATTTT. Complete variable domain (other parts from reference TRBV7-8 and TRBJ2-3): GAGVSQSPRYKVAKRGQDVALRCDPISGHVSLFWYQQALGQGPEFLTYFQNEAQLDKSGLPSDRFFAERPEGSVSTLKIQRTQQEDSAVYLCASSLAGGRSTDTQYFGPGTRLTVL.

The rearrangement uses TRBV12-3 or TRBV12-4 and TRBJ2-1; D is unclear. The CDR3 is 14 amino acids. With 4 bases removed from V and 4 bases from J, the gap between germline ends came to 11 bases. CDR3 nucleotides: TGTGCCAGCAGTTCCACCCCCTTTTACAATGAGCAGTTCTTC. Its protein product is CASSSTPFYNEQFF.

This clonotype was counted only a few times. The chain has TRBV6-5 and TRBJ2-5, with TRBD2 identical over 12 bases. The J call may not be correct, given that the DNA end is closer to TRBJ2-1. The CDR3 contains 15 residues. CDR1 is MNHEY, CDR2 SVGAGI, per germline. This CDR3 reads CASSIGTSGLNEQFF. The CDR3 region has the DNA TGTGCCAGCAGTATCGGGACTAGCGGGTTGAACGAGCAGTTCTTC.

There are a few counts of this clonotype. The V gene is TRBV5-1, the J gene TRBJ2-3, with 12 bases identical to TRBD2. V was clipped by 0 bases and J by 4 bases; unmatched bases: 6. Germline V lookup: CDR1 SGHRS, CDR2 YFSETQ. The CDR3 runs to 17 residues. CDR3 sequence reads: CASSLAPLAGGADTQYF. The CDR3 nucleotides read TGCGCCAGCAGCTTGGCCCCGCTAGCGGGAGGGGCAGATACGCAGTATTTT.

This clonotype was recorded a few times. The chain carries TRBV29-1 and TRBJ1-5; D call uncertain. Trimming pared 6 bases from V and 6 bases from J, leaving 9 bases between. Germline assignment: CDR1 SQVTM and CDR2 ANQGSEA. This CDR3 spans 11 amino acids. The DNA of the CDR3 is TGCAGCGTCTTGAAAGGTCAGCCCCAGCATTTT. Translated: CSVLKGQPQHF.

This clonotype was detected a few times. The chain links TRBV6-2 or TRBV6-3 to TRBJ1-1; D unclear. Germline V gene sequence: CDR1 MNHEY, CDR2 SVGEGT. The CDR3 contains 15 residues. The V end lost 8 bases, the J end lost 0 bases, and 16 bases lay between the germline ends. CDR3 sequence (DNA): TGTGCCAGCGGTTCCCTCCGATTGATGAACACTGAAGCTTTCTTT. Protein product: CASGSLRLMNTEAFF.

This clonotype was counted a few times. At one end the junction does not follow the germline gene, possibly because of a read error. The chain couples TRBV5-1 to TRBJ1-1, with D perhaps matching TRBD1 (5 bases). Germline V lookup: CDR1 SGHRS, CDR2 YFSETQ. The length of the CDR3 is 15 residues. In nucleotides, the CDR3 is TGCGCCAGCAGCTCAATCAGGGATTGGGGCACTGAAGCTTCCTTT. Amino acids: CASSSIRDWGTEASF. The complete variable domain, with remaining parts taken from reference TRBV5-1 and TRBJ1-1, reads KAGVTQTPRYLIKTRGQQVTLSCSPISGHRSVSWYQQTPGQGLQFLFEYFSETQRNKGNFPGRFSGRQFSNSRSEMNVSTLELGDSALYLCASSSIRDWGTEASFGQGTRLTVV.

This clonotype was counted between two and nine times. The rearrangement uses TRBV7-8 and TRBJ1-1; D is possibly TRBD1 (5 bases). Germline V CDR1 and CDR2: SGHVS, FQNEAQ. CDR3 length: 15 amino acids. Trimming took off 2 bases at V and 7 bases at J, with 17 bases between the two ends. The CDR3 nucleotides are TGTGCCAGCAGCTTATCGGGGGAGGCATGGCGTGAAGCTTTCTTT. Translating gives CASSLSGEAWREAFF.

This chain connects TRBV6-1 to TRBJ1-5; TRBD1 agrees at 8 bases. The CDR3 covers 16 residues. The trim removed 4 bases at V and 2 bases at J, leaving 7 bases unmatched. Germline-derived CDR1 and CDR2 are MNHNS and SASEGT. CDR3 loop: CASSGGQGKGNQPQHF. The DNA for the CDR3 is TGTGCCAGCAGTGGCGGACAGGGAAAGGGCAATCAGCCCCAGCATTTT.

The rearrangement joins TRBV12-3 or TRBV12-4 to TRBJ1-5; tentative D call: TRBD1 (5 bases). The CDR3 runs to 14 residues. The V end was cut by 0 bases, the J end by 3 bases, with 6 bases between. CDR3 loop: CASSLAGHNQPQHF. In DNA, the CDR3 is TGTGCCAGCAGTTTAGCCGGACACAATCAGCCCCAGCATTTT.

A few counts support this clonotype. CDR3: CSARDTGQATYEQYF. The DNA for the CDR3 is TGCAGTGCTAGAGATACAGGACAGGCAACCTACGAGCAGTACTTC. J is TRBJ2-7 and V is TRBV20-1, with TRBD1 matching over 7 bases. The CDR3 contains 15 residues. Per the germline V gene, CDR1 is DFQATT and CDR2 is SNEGSKA (reference sequence). Trimming cost V 0 bases and J 2 bases; bases outside gene matches: 7.

The chain combines TRBV13 with TRBJ2-3; D may be TRBD2 (6 bases). Between the trimmed V and J ends, which lost 0 bases and 6 bases, there was a span of 13 bases. The CDR3 length is 15 residues. CDR1 and CDR2 (germline): PRHDT, FYEKMQ (reference sequence). CDR3 loop: CASSLGRDHSDTQYF. The CDR3 coding sequence is TGTGCCAGCAGCTTAGGGCGGGATCACTCGGATACGCAGTATTTT.

On this clonotype: At one end, the junction sequence differs from germline, possibly due to a read error. V usage is TRBV12-3 or TRBV12-4 and J usage is TRBJ1-3; D gene uncertain. The CDR3 totals 14 residues. The CDR3 loop reads CASSFGVGGNTIHF. The CDR3 nucleotides are TGTGCCAGCAGTTTCGGGGTAGGAGGAAACACCATACATTTT.

V and J are TRBV20-1 and TRBJ2-7; weak D call: TRBD1 (6 bases). Between the trimmed V and J ends, which lost 2 bases and 6 bases, there was a span of 11 bases. CDR1 is DFQATT and CDR2 is SNEGSKA in the germline V gene (reference sequence). The CDR3 is made up of 12 amino acids. CDR3 in DNA: TGCAGTGCTAGACTTACAGGGTCCGAGCAGTACTTC. Protein: CSARLTGSEQYF.

The chain couples TRBV12-3 or TRBV12-4 to TRBJ2-3, with 14 bases matching TRBD2. With 5 bases clipped from V and 7 bases from J, the junction kept 8 bases outside the gene matches. CDR3 length equals 16 residues. The CDR3 here is CASSPQGLAGDNTQYF. As DNA, the CDR3 is TGTGCCAGCAGTCCCCAGGGACTAGCGGGAGATAATACGCAGTATTTT.

This clonotype was recorded a few times. The rearrangement joins TRBV5-1 to TRBJ2-7; 9 bases are shared with TRBD2. This CDR3 has 15 amino acids. Per germline, CDR1 SGHRS and CDR2 YFSETQ. V gave up 0 bases and J gave up 3 bases; unmatched junction bases: 4. The CDR3 loop is CASSLVAGADYEQYF. The CDR3 bases are TGCGCCAGCAGCTTGGTAGCGGGAGCAGACTACGAGCAGTACTTC.

The chain uses TRBV28 and TRBJ2-5; the D is unclear. The J call is uncertain, as TRBJ2-1 better fits the DNA end. The CDR3 totals 17 residues. Germline lookup yields CDR1 MDHEN and CDR2 SYDVKM. CDR3 region: CASSFGFTLVRGNEQFF. The CDR3, as DNA: TGTGCCAGCAGTTTTGGCTTCACGTTAGTACGTGGCAATGAGCAGTTCTTC.

This chain links TRBV5-1 with TRBJ1-3, with D unresolved. This CDR3 has 15 residues. Germline loops: CDR1 SGHRS, CDR2 YFSETQ. The germline V and J ends were trimmed by 4 bases and 0 bases, with 11 bases remaining between them. CDR3: CASSPTMGSGNTIYF. The CDR3 DNA is TGCGCCAGCAGCCCCACGATGGGCTCTGGAAACACCATATATTTT.

This clonotype was detected a few times. The rearrangement uses TRBV11-3 and TRBJ2-7, with 7 bases lining up with TRBD2. The J call may be mistaken, given a closer DNA end match to TRBJ2-1. The germline CDR1 and CDR2 sequences are SGHNT and YENEEA. This CDR3 region has 17 residues. The CDR3 DNA sequence: TGTGCCAGCAGCTCCCACCTCGGAGCGGGGTACTACAATGAGCAGTTCTTC. Translated: CASSSHLGAGYYNEQFF.

This clonotype appeared many times. This sequence joins TRBV9 and TRBJ2-7; no firm D call. Germline V gene sequence: CDR1 SGDLS, CDR2 YYNGEE. This CDR3 comprises 13 residues. V lost 0 bases and J 5 bases, leaving 9 bases between the germline ends. This CDR3 reads CASSVENSHEQYF. Here the CDR3 DNA reads TGTGCCAGCAGCGTAGAGAACAGCCACGAGCAGTACTTC.

Only a few counts were recorded for this clonotype. This CDR3 reads CASSVVGRAPTGELFF. The CDR3 DNA reads as TGTGCCAGCAGCGTAGTCGGGAGGGCCCCCACCGGGGAGCTGTTTTTT. The chain employs TRBV9 and TRBJ2-2, with 8 bases fitting TRBD2. Trimming cost V 0 bases and J 4 bases; bases outside gene matches: 5. Germline V gives CDR1 SGDLS, CDR2 YYNGEE. The CDR3 is 16 residues long.

This clonotype was detected a few times. The chain links TRBV28 to TRBJ1-3; TRBD1 is a possible D gene (5 bases). Germline CDR1 MDHEN, CDR2 SYDVKM. V lost 5 bases, J lost 0 bases, and 14 bases lay in between. This CDR3 is 16 amino acids long. Here the CDR3 reads CASSPPSGSSGNTIYF. DNA for the CDR3: TGTGCCAGCAGTCCGCCCTCAGGGTCCTCTGGAAACACCATATATTTT.

Note on this clonotype: The germline gene is not matched at one end of the junction; a read error may be the cause. CDR3 sequence (DNA): TGTACCAGCAGTTTTAGTCTCGGGAATGAGCAGTTCTTC. Translation: CTSSFSLGNEQFF. The V call is TRBV6-6, the J call TRBJ2-1; D is uncertain. Germline CDR1 is MNHNY and CDR2 is SVGAGI (reference sequence). This CDR3 spans 13 amino acids.

The V gene is TRBV3-1, the J gene TRBJ2-7; 7 positions match TRBD2. This CDR3 spans 15 amino acids. Germline V gene lookup returns CDR1 LGHDT and CDR2 YNNKEL (reference sequence). The V gene end was trimmed by 4 bases and the J gene end by 1 base; junction bases not matched to a gene: 7. The CDR3 loop reads CASSPSDGGSYEQYF. The CDR3 nucleotides read TGTGCCAGCAGCCCCTCGGACGGGGGGTCCTACGAGCAGTACTTC.

This clonotype has only a few counts. The chain links TRBV5-1 to TRBJ1-4, with 8 nucleotides matching TRBD1. CDR3 length equals 15 residues. The V gene end was trimmed by 0 bases and the J gene end by 6 bases; junction bases not matched to a gene: 4. From germline, CDR1 is SGHRS and CDR2 YFSETQ. CDR3 nucleotides: TGCGCCAGCAGCTTGGATACAGGGGGTGATGAAAAACTGTTTTTT. This translates into CASSLDTGGDEKLFF.